The sample holds one count of the clone carrying this T cell receptor beta chain. These data belong to a study of blood T cell repertoires in COVID-19. Study in general: Donors in the United States, Italy and Spain gave samples during acute or convalescent COVID-19. PBMCs, B-cell-depleted T cells, or T cells provided the cDNA or gDNA that made up the material.

Germline values: CDR1 MNHEY, CDR2 SVGEGT. The CDR3 extends over 19 amino acids. Trimming at V came to 5 bases and at J to 2 bases, leaving 19 bases not matched to a gene. Original handling: Scientists estimated how many nucleated cells there were by amplifying reference gene primers. Generated by immunoSEQ multiplex PCR, the TCRdb table keeps only in-frame clones and is missing some. V and J calls and clone size come straight from that table; D and trimming were deduced from the DNA. The sample lists approximately 210,000 clones; roughly 76% were seen once. The sequenced sample was peripheral blood. The chain joins TRBV6-2 or TRBV6-3 to TRBJ2-5; 8 bases are a match to TRBD2. The receptor's source is a human donor in a cohort sampled during active COVID-19. CDR3 DNA sequence: TGTGCCAGCAGTACACAGGGACTAGATGTAGTGCTATGGCAAGAGACCCAGTACTTC. Translating gives CASSTQGLDVVLWQETQYF.